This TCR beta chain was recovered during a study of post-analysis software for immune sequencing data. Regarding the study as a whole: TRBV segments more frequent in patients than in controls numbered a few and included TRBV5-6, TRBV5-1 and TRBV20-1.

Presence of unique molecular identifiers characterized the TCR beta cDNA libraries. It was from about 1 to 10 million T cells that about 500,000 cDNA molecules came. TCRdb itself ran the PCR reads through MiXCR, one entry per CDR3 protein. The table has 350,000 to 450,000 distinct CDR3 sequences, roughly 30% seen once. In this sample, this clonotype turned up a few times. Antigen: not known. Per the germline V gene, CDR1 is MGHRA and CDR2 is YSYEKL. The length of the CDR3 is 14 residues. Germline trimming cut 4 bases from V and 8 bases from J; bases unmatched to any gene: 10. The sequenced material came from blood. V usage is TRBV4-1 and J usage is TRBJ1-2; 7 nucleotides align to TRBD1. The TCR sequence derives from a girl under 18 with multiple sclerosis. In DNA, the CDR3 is TGCGCCAGCAGCCCTCGACAGGGTCGGATCGGCTACACCTTC. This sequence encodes CASSPRQGRIGYTF.